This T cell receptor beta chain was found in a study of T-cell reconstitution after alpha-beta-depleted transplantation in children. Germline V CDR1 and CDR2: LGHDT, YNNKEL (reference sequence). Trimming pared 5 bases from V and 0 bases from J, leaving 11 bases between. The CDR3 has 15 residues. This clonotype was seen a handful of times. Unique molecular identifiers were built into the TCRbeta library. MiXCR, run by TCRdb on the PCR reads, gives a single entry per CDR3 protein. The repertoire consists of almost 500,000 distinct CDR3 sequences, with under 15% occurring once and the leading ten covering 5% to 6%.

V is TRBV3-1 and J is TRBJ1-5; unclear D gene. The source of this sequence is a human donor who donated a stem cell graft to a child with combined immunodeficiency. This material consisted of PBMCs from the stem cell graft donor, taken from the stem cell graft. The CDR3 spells CASSNSVYSNQPQHF. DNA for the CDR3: TGTGCCAGCAGCAACAGCGTTTATAGCAATCAGCCCCAGCATTTT.